These 6 T cell receptor beta chains originate from one sample sequenced in a study of T cells in Graves' hyperthyroidism and ophthalmopathy. Amplified regions were TCR beta CDR3 sequences from RNA transcripts. A first-round RT-PCR of the TCR CDR3 used the HTBI primer set. MiXCR, applied by TCRdb to the multiplex PCR reads, yields one record per CDR3 protein. The sample holds about 510,000 distinct CDR3 sequences, around 15% seen once. What was sequenced was blood. The receptors originated from a woman aged 40 to 55 with Graves' hyperthyroidism.

This rearrangement joins TRBV3-1 to TRBJ2-2; 9 bases align to TRBD2. The CDR3 loop spans 17 amino acids. Trimming cost V 4 bases and J 7 bases; bases outside gene matches: 13. Germline assignment: CDR1 LGHDT and CDR2 YNNKEL (reference sequence). CDR3 in DNA: TGTGCCAGCAGCCCCCATGCCGGTAGCGGGAGAGGCGGGGAGCTGTTTTTT. This encodes CASSPHAGSGRGGELFF.

This clonotype was recorded many times. The chain couples TRBV28 to TRBJ2-1, with D possibly matching TRBD2 (6 bases). The germline V gene has CDR1 MDHEN and CDR2 SYDVKM. The CDR3 is 16 residues long. V was clipped by 3 bases and J by 2 bases, with 14 bases between them. The CDR3 nucleotides read TGTGCCAGCAGTTTGAGAGGCGGGAATCCCTACAATGAGCAGTTCTTC. This translates into CASSLRGGNPYNEQFF. Full variable domain (remainder filled in from reference TRBV28 and TRBJ2-1): DVKVTQSSRYLVKRTGEKVFLECVQDMDHENMFWYRQDPGLGLRLIYFSYDVKMKEKGDIPEGYSVSREKKERFSLILESASTNQTSMYLCASSLRGGNPYNEQFFGPGTRLTVL.

The table lists this clonotype with a few counts. The J gene is TRBJ2-3, the V gene TRBV6-2 or TRBV6-3, with 12 bases that match TRBD2. Germline CDR1 MNHEY, CDR2 SVGEGT. The CDR3 is made up of 20 amino acids. Unmatched junction bases numbered 14, after V lost 4 bases and J lost 0 bases. CDR3 nucleotides: TGTGCCAGCAGTTCCGCGCCCCTTCGGACTAGCGGGATCAGCACAGATACGCAGTATTTT. Protein sequence: CASSSAPLRTSGISTDTQYF.

The sample holds a few counts of this clonotype. This sequence joins TRBV24-1 and TRBJ2-2; D perhaps matches TRBD2 (7 bases). V gave up 2 bases and J gave up 2 bases, with 14 bases separating them. The CDR3 has 17 amino acids. The germline gives CDR1 KGHDR, CDR2 SFDVKD. The CDR3 sequence: CATSDWSGGANTGELFF. DNA for the CDR3: TGTGCCACCAGTGATTGGTCGGGGGGCGCAAACACCGGGGAGCTGTTTTTT.

The genes are TRBV6-2 or TRBV6-3 and TRBJ1-1; D ambiguous. The CDR3 extends over 13 amino acids. The germline CDR1 and CDR2 sequences are MNHEY and SVGEGT. V was cut by 2 bases and J by 4 bases, with 8 bases left in between. The CDR3 region has the DNA TGTGCCAGCAGTTACATGGTATCCACTGAAGCTTTCTTT. This gives the protein CASSYMVSTEAFF.

This clonotype came up many times. CDR3 nucleotides: TGTGCCTGGAGTGTAATGGGAACACCCCACACAGATACGCAGTATTTT. Amino acid sequence: CAWSVMGTPHTDTQYF. The chain joins TRBV30 to TRBJ2-3; D gene unclear. V was cut by 0 bases and J by 2 bases, with 15 bases left in between. The CDR3 has 16 amino acids. Germline CDR1 GTSNPN, CDR2 SVGIG (reference sequence).